These T cell receptor beta chains were read from a single sample in a study of blood T cell repertoires in COVID-19. TCRdb's copy holds only in-frame clones and misses some; the assay was immunoSEQ multiplex PCR. The sample consists of approximately 270,000 clones, 70% to 90% of them appearing once. The sequencing sample was made of PBMCs or T cells enriched from blood (not recorded which). All receptors come from a woman aged 30 to 39 who had recovered from COVID-19. Both conserved end residues are part of each CDR3. A D gene is named only where the DNA matches it firmly. Rows give clone size only sometimes, using once, few, many, or a class for an expanded clone.

d_gene,v_gene,j_gene,abundance,CDR3nt,CDR3aa
TRBD2,TRBV11-2,TRBJ2-3,NA,TGTGCCAGCAGCCGCATAGCGGGGGCGCCGAAATCCACAGATACGCAGTATTTT,CASSRIAGAPKSTDTQYF
NA,TRBV5-1,TRBJ2-4,NA,TGCGCCAGCAGCTTGGACAGGGCCAAAAACATTCAGTACTTC,CASSLDRAKNIQYF
NA,TRBV19,TRBJ2-2,NA,TGTGCCGGATCCCGGGGTTTGTCCGGGGAGCTGTTTTTT,CAGSRGLSGELFF
NA,TRBV28,TRBJ1-1,few,TGTGCCAGCACCCCGAGACTAATGAACACTGAAGCTTTCTTT,CASTPRLMNTEAFF
NA,TRBV5-1,TRBJ2-1,NA,TGCGCCAGCGGGGGGGGCCTCTCAAATGAGCAGTTCTTC,CASGGGLSNEQFF
TRBD2,TRBV5-4,TRBJ2-7,NA,TGTGCCAGCAGCTTGATCGAAGGACTAGCGGGCCACTACGAGCAGTACTTC,CASSLIEGLAGHYEQYF
NA,TRBV28,TRBJ1-3,once,TGTGCCAGCAGTTTAGGGGGGGCTGCGTCTGGAAACACCATATATTTT,CASSLGGAASGNTIYF
NA,TRBV3-1/TRBV3-2,TRBJ1-3,NA,TGTGCCAGCAGCCAAGACGGCTCCGGGACTGGAAACACCATATATTTT,CASSQDGSGTGNTIYF
NA,TRBV28,TRBJ2-7,NA,TGTGCCAGCAGCCTCACAGGGATTTCCTACGAGCAGTACTTC,CASSLTGISYEQYF
NA,TRBV23-1,TRBJ1-6,few,TGCGCCAGCAGTCAGACTCGACAGCCTTGCAATTCACCCCTCCACTTT,CASSQTRQPCNSPLHF
TRBD1,TRBV5-6,TRBJ2-1,NA,TGTGCCAGCAGCCCGGACAGGGGGCGTACTAGGTCCCCTTACAATGAGCAGTTCTTC,CASSPDRGRTRSPYNEQFF
TRBD2,TRBV18,TRBJ2-2,NA,TGTGCCAGCTCACCTGGGACTACCAACACCGGGGAGCTGTTTTTT,CASSPGTTNTGELFF
NA,TRBV6-5,TRBJ2-1,NA,TGTGCCAGCAGCCCCCACGACTCCTCCTACAATGAGCAGTTCTTC,CASSPHDSSYNEQFF
TRBD2,TRBV5-6,TRBJ2-3,NA,TGTGCCAGCAGCTTGGAGGCTAGCGGGGGCCATGGGGTCGCTACGCAGTATTTT,CASSLEASGGHGVATQYF
TRBD1,TRBV6-5,TRBJ1-6,NA,TGTGCCAGCAGTACCGACAGGGGGACACCCCTCCACTTT,CASSTDRGTPLHF